This passage covers 7 T cell receptor beta chains from one sample sequenced in a study of early T cells in non-severe SARS-CoV-2 infection. TCRdb re-called the 5' RACE reads with MiXCR, one entry per CDR3 protein. The repertoire holds some 42,000 distinct CDR3 sequences, with approximately 5.9% as singletons. The starting material was whole blood, obtained at baseline. Receptors originate from an adult who was a healthcare worker with PCR-confirmed SARS-CoV-2 infection or an uninfected control (not recorded which).

This clonotype was seen a handful of times. One base away lies a much larger clone, so this may be a sequencing read error. This chain connects TRBV11-2 to TRBJ1-1; no clear D gene. V lost 0 bases and J 1 base, leaving 3 bases between the germline ends. This CDR3 has 13 residues. Germline V CDR1 and CDR2: SGHAT, FQNNGV. In DNA, the CDR3 is TGTGCCAGCAGCTTAGAAAGGAACACTGAAGCTTTCTTT. It yields the protein CASSLERNTEAFF.

The table lists this clonotype with many counts. The V gene is TRBV27, the J gene TRBJ2-7; no firm D call. CDR3 size: 14 residues. Between the trimmed V and J ends, which lost 2 bases and 3 bases, there was a span of 11 bases. Per germline, CDR1 MNHEY and CDR2 SMNVEV (reference sequence). CDR3 coding DNA: TGTGCCAGCAGTTTAAAGCCAACCTACTACGAGCAGTACTTC. Residues: CASSLKPTYYEQYF.

This clonotype has a count of ten or more. The V call is TRBV19, the J call TRBJ1-2; a weak D match, TRBD1 (5 bases). V was trimmed by 2 bases and J by 2 bases, leaving 12 bases between them. The CDR3 extends over 15 amino acids. Germline lookup yields CDR1 LNHDA and CDR2 SQIVND (reference sequence). The DNA for the CDR3 is TGTGCCAGTAGTATATTGGGACGCGCAAACTATGGCTACACCTTC. It codes for CASSILGRANYGYTF.

This clonotype occurred many times. The chain employs TRBV7-2 and TRBJ2-7; 11 bases map to TRBD2. CDR3 length: 14 amino acids. Per germline, CDR1 SGHTA and CDR2 FQGNSA. With 4 bases clipped from V and 2 bases from J, the junction kept 1 base outside the gene matches. The CDR3 region is CASSSTSGTYEQYF. DNA of the CDR3: TGTGCCAGCAGCTCGACTAGCGGGACCTACGAGCAGTACTTC.

This clonotype has more than one count but fewer than ten. The chain employs TRBV5-4 and TRBJ2-3; no clear D gene. V dropped 1 base and J dropped 6 bases, with 9 bases sitting between them. The length of the CDR3 is 13 residues. The germline CDR1 and CDR2 sequences are SGHNT and YYREEE (reference sequence). In nucleotides, the CDR3 is TGTGCCAGCAGCTTGTATGAGTCGGATACGCAGTATTTT. It encodes CASSLYESDTQYF.

Notes on this clonotype: A much larger clone lies one base from this, so it may be a read error. The chain recombines TRBV11-2 with TRBJ2-7; no definite D call. Germline CDR1 SGHAT, CDR2 FQNNGV. Trimming took off 0 bases at V and 0 bases at J, with 6 bases between the two ends. The length of the CDR3 is 14 residues. DNA of the CDR3: TGTGCCAGCAGCTTAGATATCGCCTCCTACGAGCAGTACTTC. This codes for CASSLDIASYEQYF.

The rearrangement joins TRBV7-2 to TRBJ1-2; a possible D gene is TRBD1 (5 bases). Germline V gene data show CDR1 as SGHTA and CDR2 as FQGNSA. The ends were cut back, 5 bases at V and 4 bases at J, with 11 bases in the middle. This CDR3 region has 13 residues. Here the CDR3 reads CASSPDSRYGYTF. The CDR3 region has the DNA TGTGCCAGCAGCCCCGACAGCCGCTATGGCTACACCTTC.